One T cell receptor beta chain is described in this entry. The sample belongs to a study of cytotoxic CD8 clonotypes in ibrutinib-treated CLL. Trimming took 2 bases from V and 5 from J; bases not matched to a gene: 1. Germline assignment: CDR1 SEHNR and CDR2 FQNEAQ (reference sequence). This CDR3 contains 13 residues. Assay used: immunoSEQ multiplex PCR; TCRdb lists only in-frame clones, some missing. Seen here are 52,000 or so clones, around 78% observed once, and the top ten hold roughly 22%. This rearrangement joins TRBV7-9 to TRBJ2-7; 9 bases fit TRBD1. The sequence was obtained from a human donor with chronic lymphocytic leukemia. The sample here was PBMCs, taken after 24 months of ibrutinib treatment. CDR3 nucleotides: TGTGCCAGCAGCTTAACAGGGGGCAACGAGCAGTACTTC. It yields the protein CASSLTGGNEQYF.